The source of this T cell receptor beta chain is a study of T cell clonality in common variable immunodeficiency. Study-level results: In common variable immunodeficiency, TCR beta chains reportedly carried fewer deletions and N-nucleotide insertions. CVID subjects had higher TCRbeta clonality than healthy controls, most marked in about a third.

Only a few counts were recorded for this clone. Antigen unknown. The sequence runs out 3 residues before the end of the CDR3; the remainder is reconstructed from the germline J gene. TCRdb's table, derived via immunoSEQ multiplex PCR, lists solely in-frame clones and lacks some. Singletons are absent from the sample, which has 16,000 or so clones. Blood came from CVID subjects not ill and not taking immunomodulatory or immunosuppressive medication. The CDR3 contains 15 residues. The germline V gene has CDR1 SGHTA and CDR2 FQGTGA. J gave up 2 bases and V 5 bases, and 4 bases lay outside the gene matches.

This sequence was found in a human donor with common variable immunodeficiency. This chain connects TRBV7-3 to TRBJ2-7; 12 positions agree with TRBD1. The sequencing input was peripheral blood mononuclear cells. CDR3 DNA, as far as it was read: TGTGCCAGCAGCGCGGGACAGGGGGCTACCTACGAG. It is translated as CASSAGQGATYE. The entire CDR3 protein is CASSAGQGATYEQYF.